This T cell receptor (beta chain) was retrieved from a study of blood T cell repertoires in COVID-19. Study in general: From the United States, Italy and Spain came samples of acute and convalescent COVID-19.

The germline gives CDR1 MNHEY, CDR2 SVGEGT. V dropped 2 bases and J dropped 7; count of bases not matched to a gene: 7. This CDR3 has 14 residues. The authors' processing: Estimated nucleated cell counts came from reference gene primer amplification. Measured with immunoSEQ multiplex PCR; TCRdb has only the in-frame clones, and not every one. V, J and clone size reflect that table, while D and trimming were determined from the DNA. The sample lists 95,000 to 120,000 clones; more than 80% were seen once. The chain carries TRBV6-2 or TRBV6-3 and TRBJ1-2, with 7 bases that match TRBD1. This sequence originates from a woman aged 60-75 years with COVID-19, enrolled during active disease. Sequencing was performed on peripheral blood. CDR3 nucleotide sequence: TGTGCCAGCAGTTACAAGGGGGCAGTATTTGGCTACACCTTC. Protein sequence: CASSYKGAVFGYTF.